The TCR beta chain under discussion was sequenced for a study of response to subunit inactivated influenza vaccine. Broader study findings: Seasonal influenza vaccination, on each occasion, was suggested by the authors to recruit few new T cells.

TCRdb redid the calling of the RT-PCR reads with MiXCR, one entry per CDR3 protein. The table has over 450,000 distinct CDR3 sequences, over 10% seen once. CDR3 size: 16 residues. The J segment lost 5 bases and the V segment lost 4 bases, leaving 9 bases of the junction unmatched. The germline V gene has CDR1 MDHEN and CDR2 SYDVKM. This clonotype was seen a few times. The antigen remains undetermined. The sequencing used PBMCs from blood, collected roughly 47 days after vaccination. The V and J genes are TRBV28 and TRBJ2-4, with 9 bases fitting TRBD2. The TCR originated in a man aged 50-59 years who received an inactivated influenza vaccine. CDR3 bases: TGTGCCAGCAGTTCGTTCCTCATAGCGGGAGAAAACATTCAGTACTTC. Translating gives CASSSFLIAGENIQYF.